This T cell receptor (beta chain) was observed in a study of OX40 agonist ivuxolimab in advanced cancers. Study-wide context: Past anti-PD-1, anti-PD-L1 or anti-CTLA-4 therapy was accepted, and roughly 37% had received some.

The V end lost 3 bases, the J end lost 4 bases, and 10 bases lay between the germline ends. The CDR3 has 15 residues. The germline CDR1 and CDR2 sequences are LNHDA and SQIVND (reference sequence). Measured with immunoSEQ multiplex PCR; TCRdb has only the in-frame clones, and not every one. The table includes approximately 68,000 clones, more than 85% detected once. This clone came up once. The antigen remains undetermined. Broader study findings: More expanded clones were seen, on average, in CD8+ T cells than in CD4+.

V and J are TRBV19 and TRBJ2-6; D call uncertain. The receptor's source is an adult with an advanced solid tumor such as melanoma, head and neck, liver or kidney cancer. Source: CD4+ or CD8+ T cells sorted from blood, taken in a trial of the OX40 agonist ivuxolimab. This chain's CDR3 is CASSIAALGANVLTF. The CDR3 bases are TGTGCCAGTAGTATTGCGGCCCTCGGGGCCAACGTCCTGACTTTC.